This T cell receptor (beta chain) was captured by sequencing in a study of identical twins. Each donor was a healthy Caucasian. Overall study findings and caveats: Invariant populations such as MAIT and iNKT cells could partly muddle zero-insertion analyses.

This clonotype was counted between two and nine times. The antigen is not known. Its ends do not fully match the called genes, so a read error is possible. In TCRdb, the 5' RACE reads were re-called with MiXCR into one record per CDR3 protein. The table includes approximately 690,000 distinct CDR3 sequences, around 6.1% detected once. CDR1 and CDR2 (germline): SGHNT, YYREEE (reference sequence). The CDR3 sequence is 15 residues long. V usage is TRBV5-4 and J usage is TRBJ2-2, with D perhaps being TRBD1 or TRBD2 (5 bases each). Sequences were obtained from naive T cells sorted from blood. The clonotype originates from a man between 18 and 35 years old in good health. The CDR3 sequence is CASSLTGLITRELFF. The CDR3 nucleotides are TGTGCCAGCAGCTTGACGGGGCTCATCACCCGGGAGCTGTTTTTT.